The rows below give T cell receptor beta chains drawn from one sample of a study of CD8 T cells in Susac syndrome. TCRdb used MiXCR to reprocess the immunoSEQ multiplex PCR reads, holding one entry per CDR3 protein. Of about 110,000 distinct CDR3 sequences listed, 94% are singletons. Material for sequencing was CD8+ T cells from PBMCs. The receptor set was obtained from a human donor with Susac syndrome. CDR3s include the opening cysteine and the closing phenylalanine or tryptophan. The D gene is left open where the match is weak. Size tells how often a clone was seen (once, few, many) or the class of an expanded clone, and some rows leave it out.

d_call: -; j_call: TRBJ1-3; clone_size: -; v_call: TRBV9; cdr3_aa: CASSVGAFSGNTIYF; cdr3_nt: TGTGCCAGCAGCGTAGGGGCCTTCTCTGGAAACACCATATATTTT
d_call: -; j_call: TRBJ2-7; clone_size: -; v_call: TRBV19; cdr3_aa: CASSTPTVSSYEQYF; cdr3_nt: TGTGCCAGTAGTACCCCGACTGTCAGCTCCTACGAGCAGTACTTC
d_call: -; j_call: TRBJ2-3; clone_size: -; v_call: TRBV7-3; cdr3_aa: CASSLKLTDTQYF; cdr3_nt: TGTGCCAGCAGCTTAAAGCTCACAGATACGCAGTATTTT
d_call: -; j_call: TRBJ2-7; clone_size: -; v_call: TRBV6-2/TRBV6-3; cdr3_aa: CASSYSAGRPVEQYF; cdr3_nt: TGTGCCAGCAGTTACTCAGCCGGGAGACCGGTCGAGCAGTACTTC
d_call: TRBD1; j_call: TRBJ1-3; clone_size: once; v_call: TRBV20-1; cdr3_aa: CSARDTGVSGNTIYF; cdr3_nt: TGCAGTGCTAGGGATACAGGGGTCTCTGGAAACACCATATATTTT
d_call: -; j_call: TRBJ2-1; clone_size: -; v_call: TRBV2; cdr3_aa: CASSGVGGREQFF; cdr3_nt: TGTGCCAGCAGTGGCGTGGGGGGCCGTGAGCAGTTCTTC
d_call: -; j_call: TRBJ1-1; clone_size: -; v_call: TRBV5-4; cdr3_aa: CASRAAMNTEAFF; cdr3_nt: TGTGCCAGCAGGGCCGCGATGAACACTGAAGCTTTCTTT
d_call: -; j_call: TRBJ2-2; clone_size: -; v_call: TRBV12-3/TRBV12-4; cdr3_aa: CASSAGAGLTGELFF; cdr3_nt: TGTGCCAGCAGTGCGGGGGCTGGGCTGACCGGGGAGCTGTTTTTT
d_call: TRBD1; j_call: TRBJ2-5; clone_size: -; v_call: TRBV4-2; cdr3_aa: CASSQAGTGQETQYF; cdr3_nt: TGTGCCAGCAGCCAAGCCGGGACAGGTCAAGAGACCCAGTACTTC
d_call: -; j_call: TRBJ2-7; clone_size: -; v_call: TRBV20-1; cdr3_aa: CSARDLGGGNYEQYF; cdr3_nt: TGCAGTGCTAGAGATCTAGGAGGGGGTAACTACGAGCAGTACTTC
d_call: -; j_call: TRBJ2-5; clone_size: -; v_call: TRBV7-8; cdr3_aa: CASSLRRRALQETQYF; cdr3_nt: TGTGCCAGCAGCTTACGGCGGAGAGCCCTACAAGAGACCCAGTACTTC
d_call: TRBD2; j_call: TRBJ2-2; clone_size: once; v_call: TRBV9; cdr3_aa: CASSGGGGNTGELFF; cdr3_nt: TGTGCCAGCAGCGGAGGCGGGGGGAACACCGGGGAGCTGTTTTTT
d_call: -; j_call: TRBJ2-7; clone_size: once; v_call: TRBV9; cdr3_aa: CASSSRGDDYEQYF; cdr3_nt: TGTGCCAGCAGCTCAAGAGGGGATGACTACGAGCAGTACTTC
d_call: TRBD1; j_call: TRBJ2-7; clone_size: -; v_call: TRBV20-1; cdr3_aa: CSARTTSGQGAVGEQYF; cdr3_nt: TGCAGTGCTAGAACAACATCCGGACAGGGGGCGGTTGGCGAGCAGTACTTC
d_call: -; j_call: TRBJ1-2; clone_size: -; v_call: TRBV9; cdr3_aa: CASSVVSSDGYTF; cdr3_nt: TGTGCCAGCAGCGTAGTGTCGTCGGATGGCTACACCTTC
d_call: -; j_call: TRBJ1-4; clone_size: -; v_call: TRBV9; cdr3_aa: CASSEGGSRTEKLFF; cdr3_nt: TGTGCCAGCAGCGAGGGGGGATCCCGCACTGAAAAACTGTTTTTT
d_call: -; j_call: TRBJ2-3; clone_size: -; v_call: TRBV9; cdr3_aa: CASSVEGSDPTDTQYF; cdr3_nt: TGTGCCAGCAGCGTAGAAGGGTCAGACCCCACAGATACGCAGTATTTT
d_call: -; j_call: TRBJ2-1; clone_size: -; v_call: TRBV7-9; cdr3_aa: CASSPTGIYSYNEQFF; cdr3_nt: TGTGCCAGCAGCCCCACAGGGATCTACTCCTACAATGAGCAGTTCTTC
d_call: -; j_call: TRBJ1-2; clone_size: -; v_call: TRBV4-2; cdr3_aa: CASSSGGPGLRESYGYTF; cdr3_nt: TGTGCCAGCAGCTCTGGGGGCCCGGGCCTTCGCGAGTCCTATGGCTACACCTTC
d_call: -; j_call: TRBJ2-1; clone_size: -; v_call: TRBV18; cdr3_aa: CASKTADLYNEQFF; cdr3_nt: TGTGCCAGCAAAACAGCCGACCTGTACAATGAGCAGTTCTTC
d_call: -; j_call: TRBJ2-5; clone_size: -; v_call: TRBV25-1; cdr3_aa: CASSDPHRETQYF; cdr3_nt: TGTGCCAGCAGTGACCCTCACCGAGAGACCCAGTACTTC
d_call: TRBD2; j_call: TRBJ2-7; clone_size: -; v_call: TRBV7-2; cdr3_aa: CASSLAGLELYEQYF; cdr3_nt: TGTGCCAGCAGCTTAGCTGGACTAGAACTCTACGAGCAGTACTTC
d_call: -; j_call: TRBJ2-7; clone_size: -; v_call: TRBV10-2; cdr3_aa: CASSYPGWEQYF; cdr3_nt: TGCGCCAGCAGTTACCCAGGGTGGGAGCAGTACTTC
d_call: -; j_call: TRBJ1-4; clone_size: once; v_call: TRBV7-9; cdr3_aa: CASSPQGTNEKLFF; cdr3_nt: TGTGCCAGCAGTCCTCAGGGAACTAATGAAAAACTGTTTTTT
d_call: -; j_call: TRBJ2-7; clone_size: -; v_call: TRBV7-9; cdr3_aa: CASSLSNEQYF; cdr3_nt: TGTGCCAGCAGCTTAAGCAACGAGCAGTACTTC
d_call: TRBD1; j_call: TRBJ2-4; clone_size: -; v_call: TRBV12-5; cdr3_aa: CASGSGGEAKNIQYF; cdr3_nt: TGTGCTAGTGGTTCAGGGGGAGAGGCCAAAAACATTCAGTACTTC